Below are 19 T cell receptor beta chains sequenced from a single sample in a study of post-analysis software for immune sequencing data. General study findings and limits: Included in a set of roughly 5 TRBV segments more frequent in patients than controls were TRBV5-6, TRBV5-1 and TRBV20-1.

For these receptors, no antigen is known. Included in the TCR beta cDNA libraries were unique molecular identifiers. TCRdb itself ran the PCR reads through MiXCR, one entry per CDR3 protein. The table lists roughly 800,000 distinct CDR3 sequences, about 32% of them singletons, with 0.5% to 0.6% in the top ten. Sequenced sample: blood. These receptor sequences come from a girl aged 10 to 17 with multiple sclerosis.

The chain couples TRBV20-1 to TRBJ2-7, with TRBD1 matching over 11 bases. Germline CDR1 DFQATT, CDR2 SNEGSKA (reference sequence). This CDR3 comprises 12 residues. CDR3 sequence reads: CSPGDRGYEQYF. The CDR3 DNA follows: TGCAGCCCAGGGGACAGGGGGTACGAGCAGTACTTC.

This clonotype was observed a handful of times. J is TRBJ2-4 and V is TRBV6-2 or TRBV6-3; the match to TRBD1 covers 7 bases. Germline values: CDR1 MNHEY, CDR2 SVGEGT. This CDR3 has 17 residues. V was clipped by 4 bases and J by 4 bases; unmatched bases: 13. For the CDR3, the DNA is TGTGCCAGCAGTTCCGAAAAAACGGGACAGCGAAAAAACATTCAGTACTTC. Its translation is CASSSEKTGQRKNIQYF.

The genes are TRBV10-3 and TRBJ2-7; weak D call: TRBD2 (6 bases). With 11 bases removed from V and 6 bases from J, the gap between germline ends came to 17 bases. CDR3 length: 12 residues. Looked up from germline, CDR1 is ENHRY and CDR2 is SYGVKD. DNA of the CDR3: TGTGCCTCCGGACTAAACATACGCGAGCAGTACTTC. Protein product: CASGLNIREQYF.

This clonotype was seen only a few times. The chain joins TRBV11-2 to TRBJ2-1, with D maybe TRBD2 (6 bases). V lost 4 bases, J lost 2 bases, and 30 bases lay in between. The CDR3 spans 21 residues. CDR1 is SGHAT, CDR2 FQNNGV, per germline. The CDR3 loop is CASSSPGAFGEATTTYNEQFF. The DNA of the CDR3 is TGTGCCAGCAGCTCCCCCGGGGCATTCGGGGAGGCCACGACAACCTACAATGAGCAGTTCTTC. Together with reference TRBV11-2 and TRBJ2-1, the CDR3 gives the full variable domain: EAGVAQSPRYKIIEKRQSVAFWCNPISGHATLYWYQQILGQGPKLLIQFQNNGVVDDSQLPKDRFSAERLKGVDSTLKIQPAKLEDSAVYLCASSSPGAFGEATTTYNEQFFGPGTRLTVL.

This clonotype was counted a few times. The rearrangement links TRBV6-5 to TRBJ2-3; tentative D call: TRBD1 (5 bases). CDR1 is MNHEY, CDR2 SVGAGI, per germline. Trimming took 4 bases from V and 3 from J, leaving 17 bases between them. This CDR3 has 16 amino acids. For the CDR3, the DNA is TGTGCCAGCAGTTCCAAAGCCAGGGAAGGGACAGATACGCAGTATTTT. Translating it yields CASSSKAREGTDTQYF.

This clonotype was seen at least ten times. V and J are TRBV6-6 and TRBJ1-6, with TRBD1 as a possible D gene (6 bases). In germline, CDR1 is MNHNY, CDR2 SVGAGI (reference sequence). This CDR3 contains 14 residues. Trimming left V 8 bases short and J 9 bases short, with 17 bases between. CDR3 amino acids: CASRGWGATSPLHF. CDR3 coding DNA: TGTGCCAGCCGGGGCTGGGGGGCGACTTCACCCCTCCACTTT.

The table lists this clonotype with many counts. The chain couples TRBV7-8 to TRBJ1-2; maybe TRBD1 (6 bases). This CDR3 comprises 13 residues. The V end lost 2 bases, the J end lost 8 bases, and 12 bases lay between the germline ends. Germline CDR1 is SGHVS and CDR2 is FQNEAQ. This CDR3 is CASSLTRGWGYTF. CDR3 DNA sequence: TGTGCCAGCAGCTTAACCAGGGGATGGGGCTACACCTTC. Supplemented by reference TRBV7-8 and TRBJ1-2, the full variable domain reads GAGVSQSPRYKVAKRGQDVALRCDPISGHVSLFWYQQALGQGPEFLTYFQNEAQLDKSGLPSDRFFAERPEGSVSTLKIQRTQQEDSAVYLCASSLTRGWGYTFGSGTRLTVV.

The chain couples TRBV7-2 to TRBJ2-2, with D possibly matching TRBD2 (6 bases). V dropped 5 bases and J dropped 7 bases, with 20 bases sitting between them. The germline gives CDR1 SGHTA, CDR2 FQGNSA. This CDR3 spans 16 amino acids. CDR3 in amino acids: CASSPLGWRAGGELFF. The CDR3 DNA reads TGTGCCAGCAGCCCCCTCGGGTGGAGGGCCGGCGGGGAGCTGTTTTTT.

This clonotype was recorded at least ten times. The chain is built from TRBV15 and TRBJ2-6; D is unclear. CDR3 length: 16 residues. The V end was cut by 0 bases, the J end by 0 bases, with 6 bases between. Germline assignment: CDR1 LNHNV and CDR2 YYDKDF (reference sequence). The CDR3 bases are TGTGCCACCAGCAGAGATGCCGGCTCTGGGGCCAACGTCCTGACTTTC. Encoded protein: CATSRDAGSGANVLTF.

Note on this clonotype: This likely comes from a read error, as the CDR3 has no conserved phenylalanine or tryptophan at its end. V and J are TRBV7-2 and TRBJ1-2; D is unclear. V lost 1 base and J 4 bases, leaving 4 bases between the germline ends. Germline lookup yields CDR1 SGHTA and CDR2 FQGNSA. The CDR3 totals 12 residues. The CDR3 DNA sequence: TGTGCCAGCAGCTTAGTGGGCTATGGCTACACCTGC. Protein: CASSLVGYGYTC.

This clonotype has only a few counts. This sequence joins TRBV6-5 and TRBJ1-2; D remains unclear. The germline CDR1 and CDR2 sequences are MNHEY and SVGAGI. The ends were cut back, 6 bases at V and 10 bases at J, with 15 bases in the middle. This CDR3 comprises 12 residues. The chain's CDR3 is CASRLRRGDYTF. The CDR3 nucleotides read TGTGCCAGCAGGCTAAGGCGTGGTGACTACACCTTC.

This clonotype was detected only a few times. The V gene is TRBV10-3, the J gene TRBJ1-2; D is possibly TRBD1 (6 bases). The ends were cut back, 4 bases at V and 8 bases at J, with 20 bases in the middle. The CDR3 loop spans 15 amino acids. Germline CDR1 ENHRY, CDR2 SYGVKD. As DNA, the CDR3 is TGTGCCATCAGTGGAAAACAGGGAAGCTTTGACGGCTACACCTTC. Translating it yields CAISGKQGSFDGYTF.

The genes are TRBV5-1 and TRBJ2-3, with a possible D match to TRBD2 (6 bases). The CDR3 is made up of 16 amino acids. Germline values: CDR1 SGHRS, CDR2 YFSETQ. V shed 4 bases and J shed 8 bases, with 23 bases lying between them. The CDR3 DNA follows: TGCGCCAGCAGCAAGGGGACTGGAATCCTCGGAGGTACGCAGTATTTT. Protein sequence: CASSKGTGILGGTQYF. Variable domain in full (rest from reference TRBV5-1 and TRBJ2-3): KAGVTQTPRYLIKTRGQQVTLSCSPISGHRSVSWYQQTPGQGLQFLFEYFSETQRNKGNFPGRFSGRQFSNSRSEMNVSTLELGDSALYLCASSKGTGILGGTQYFGPGTRLTVL.

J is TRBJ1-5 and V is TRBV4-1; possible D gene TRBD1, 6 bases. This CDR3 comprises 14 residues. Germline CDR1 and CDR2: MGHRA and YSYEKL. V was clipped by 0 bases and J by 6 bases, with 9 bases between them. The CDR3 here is CASSQEGGGQPQHF. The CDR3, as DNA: TGCGCCAGCAGCCAAGAAGGGGGGGGTCAGCCCCAGCATTTT.

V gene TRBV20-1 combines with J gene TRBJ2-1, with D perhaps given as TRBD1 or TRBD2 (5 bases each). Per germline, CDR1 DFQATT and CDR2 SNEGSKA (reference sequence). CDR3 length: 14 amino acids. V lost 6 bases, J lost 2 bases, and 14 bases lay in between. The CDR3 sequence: CSAQRRGAYNEQFF. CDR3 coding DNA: TGCAGTGCCCAACGTAGAGGGGCCTACAATGAGCAGTTCTTC.

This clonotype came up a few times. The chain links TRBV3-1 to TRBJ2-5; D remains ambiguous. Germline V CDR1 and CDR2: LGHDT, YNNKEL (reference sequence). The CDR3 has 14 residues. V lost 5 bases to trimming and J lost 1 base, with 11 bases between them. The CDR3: CASSAIGSQETQYF. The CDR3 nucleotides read TGTGCCAGCAGCGCTATAGGGTCCCAAGAGACCCAGTACTTC.

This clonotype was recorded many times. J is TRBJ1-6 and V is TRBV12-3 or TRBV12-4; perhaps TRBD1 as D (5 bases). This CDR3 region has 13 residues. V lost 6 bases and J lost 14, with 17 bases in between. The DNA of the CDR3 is TGTGCCAGCAGATCCGGGACCGCTTCTTCCCTCCACTTT. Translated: CASRSGTASSLHF.

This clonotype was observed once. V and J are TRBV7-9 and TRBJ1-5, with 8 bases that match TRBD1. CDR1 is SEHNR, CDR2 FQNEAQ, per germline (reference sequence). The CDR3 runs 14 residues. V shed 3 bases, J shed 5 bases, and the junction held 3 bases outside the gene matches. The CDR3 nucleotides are TGTGCCAGCAGCTTTACAGGGGGGCATCAGCCCCAGCATTTT. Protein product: CASSFTGGHQPQHF.

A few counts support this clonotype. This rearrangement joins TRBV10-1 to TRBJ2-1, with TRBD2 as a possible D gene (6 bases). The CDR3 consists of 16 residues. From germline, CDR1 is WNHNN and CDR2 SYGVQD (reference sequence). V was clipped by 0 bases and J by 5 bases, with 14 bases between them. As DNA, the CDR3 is TGCGCCAGCAGTGAGTCCTTCGGGAGCGTGGACAATGAGCAGTTCTTC. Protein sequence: CASSESFGSVDNEQFF.